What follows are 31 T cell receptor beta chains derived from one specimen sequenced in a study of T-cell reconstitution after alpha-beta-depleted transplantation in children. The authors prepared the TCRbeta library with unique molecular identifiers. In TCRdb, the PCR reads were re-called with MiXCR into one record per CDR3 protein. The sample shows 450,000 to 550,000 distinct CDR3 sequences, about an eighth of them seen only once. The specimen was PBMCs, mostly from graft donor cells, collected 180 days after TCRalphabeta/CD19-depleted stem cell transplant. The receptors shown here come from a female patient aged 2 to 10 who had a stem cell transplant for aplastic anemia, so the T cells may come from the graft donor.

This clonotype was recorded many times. The CDR3 loop is CASSQRNEQYF. In DNA, the CDR3 is TGTGCCAGCTCACAACGAAACGAGCAGTACTTC. The V call is TRBV18, the J call TRBJ2-7; no reliable D call. The V and J ends lost 4 bases and 5 bases respectively, with 6 bases between them. CDR3 size: 11 residues. The V gene's germline CDR1 is KGHSH and CDR2 LQKENI. The variable domain in full, with the rest retrieved from reference TRBV18 and TRBJ2-7, is NAGVMQNPRHLVRRRGQEARLRCSPMKGHSHVYWYRQLPEEGLKFMVYLQKENIIDESGMPKERFSAEFPKEGPSILRIQQVVRGDSAAYFCASSQRNEQYFGPGTRLTVT.

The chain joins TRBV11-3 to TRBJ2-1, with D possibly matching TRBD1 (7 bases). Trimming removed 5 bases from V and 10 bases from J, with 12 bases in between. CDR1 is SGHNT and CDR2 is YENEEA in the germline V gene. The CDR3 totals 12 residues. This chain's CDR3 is CASSTRGAEQFF. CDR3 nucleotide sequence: TGTGCCAGCAGCACCAGGGGGGCCGAGCAGTTCTTC.

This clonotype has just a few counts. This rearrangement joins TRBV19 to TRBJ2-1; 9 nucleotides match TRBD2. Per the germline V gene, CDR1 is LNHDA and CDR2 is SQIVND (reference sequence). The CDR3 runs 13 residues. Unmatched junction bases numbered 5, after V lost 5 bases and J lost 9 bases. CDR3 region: CASSWGGRGEQFF. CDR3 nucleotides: TGTGCCAGTAGTTGGGGCGGGAGGGGTGAGCAGTTCTTC.

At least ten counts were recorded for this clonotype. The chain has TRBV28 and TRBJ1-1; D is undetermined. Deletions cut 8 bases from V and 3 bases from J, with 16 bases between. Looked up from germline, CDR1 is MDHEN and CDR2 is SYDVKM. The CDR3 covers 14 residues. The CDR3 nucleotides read TGTGCCAGCTTGCCCCCGGTTGGGTACACTGAAGCTTTCTTT. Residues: CASLPPVGYTEAFF.

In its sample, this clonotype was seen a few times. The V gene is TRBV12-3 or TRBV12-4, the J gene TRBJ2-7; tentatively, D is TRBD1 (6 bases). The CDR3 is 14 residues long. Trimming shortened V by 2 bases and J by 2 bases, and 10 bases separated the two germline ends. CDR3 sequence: CASSLPTGPYEQYF. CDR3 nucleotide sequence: TGTGCCAGCAGTTTACCGACAGGCCCCTACGAGCAGTACTTC.

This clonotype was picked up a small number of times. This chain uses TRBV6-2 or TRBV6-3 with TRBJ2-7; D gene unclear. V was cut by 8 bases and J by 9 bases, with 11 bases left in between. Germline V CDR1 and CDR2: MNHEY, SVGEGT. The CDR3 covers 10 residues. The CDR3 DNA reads TGTGCCAGCGGCCTGATTGGGCAGTACTTC. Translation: CASGLIGQYF.

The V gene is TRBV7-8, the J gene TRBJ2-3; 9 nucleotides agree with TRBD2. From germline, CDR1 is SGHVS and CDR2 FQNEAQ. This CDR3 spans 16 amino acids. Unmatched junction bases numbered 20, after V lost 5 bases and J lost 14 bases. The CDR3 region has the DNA TGTGCCAGCAGCCGACGCGGCGGGGGGGCGGACCCTTGGGGGTATTTT. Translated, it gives CASSRRGGGADPWGYF.

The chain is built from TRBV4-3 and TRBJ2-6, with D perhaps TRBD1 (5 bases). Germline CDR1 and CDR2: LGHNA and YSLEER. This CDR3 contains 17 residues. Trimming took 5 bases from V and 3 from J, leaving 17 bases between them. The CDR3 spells CASSATGAIGGANVLTF. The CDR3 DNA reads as TGCGCCAGCAGCGCCACAGGAGCCATAGGTGGGGCCAACGTCCTGACTTTC.

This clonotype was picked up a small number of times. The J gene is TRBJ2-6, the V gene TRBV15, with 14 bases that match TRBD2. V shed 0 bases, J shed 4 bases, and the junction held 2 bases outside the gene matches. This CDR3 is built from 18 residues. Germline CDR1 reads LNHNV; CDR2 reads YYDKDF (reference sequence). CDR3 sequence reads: CATSREGLAGAGANVLTF. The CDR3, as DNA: TGTGCCACCAGCAGAGAGGGACTAGCGGGAGCGGGGGCCAACGTCCTGACTTTC.

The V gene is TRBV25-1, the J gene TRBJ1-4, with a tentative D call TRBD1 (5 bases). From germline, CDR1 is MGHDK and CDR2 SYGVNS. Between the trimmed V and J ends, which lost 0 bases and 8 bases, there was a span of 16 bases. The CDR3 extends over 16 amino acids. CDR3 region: CASSEYKGDGREKLFF. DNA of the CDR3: TGTGCCAGCAGTGAATATAAAGGGGACGGCCGGGAAAAACTGTTTTTT.

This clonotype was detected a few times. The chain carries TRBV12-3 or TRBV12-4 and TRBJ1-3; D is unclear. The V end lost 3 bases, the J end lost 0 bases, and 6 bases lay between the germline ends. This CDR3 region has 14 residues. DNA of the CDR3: TGTGCCAGCAGTTTCGCGGGCTCTGGAAACACCATATATTTT. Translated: CASSFAGSGNTIYF.

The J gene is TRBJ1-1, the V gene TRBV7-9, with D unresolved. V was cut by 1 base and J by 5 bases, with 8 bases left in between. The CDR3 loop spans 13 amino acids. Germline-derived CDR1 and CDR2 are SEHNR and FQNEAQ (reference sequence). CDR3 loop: CASSLDQKTEAFF. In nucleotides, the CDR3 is TGTGCCAGCAGCTTAGATCAGAAGACTGAAGCTTTCTTT.

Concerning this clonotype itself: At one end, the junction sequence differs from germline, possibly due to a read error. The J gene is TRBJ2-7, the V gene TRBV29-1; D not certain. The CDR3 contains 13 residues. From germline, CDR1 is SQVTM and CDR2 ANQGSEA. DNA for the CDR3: TGCATCGTTGAAGTGGTGGCAGGCTACGAGCAGTACTTC. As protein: CIVEVVAGYEQYF.

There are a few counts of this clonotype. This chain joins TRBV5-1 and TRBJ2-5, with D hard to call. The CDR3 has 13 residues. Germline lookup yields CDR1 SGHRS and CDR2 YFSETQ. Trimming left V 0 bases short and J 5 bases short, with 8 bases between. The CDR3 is CASSLDLVETQYF. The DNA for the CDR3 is TGCGCCAGCAGCTTGGATCTGGTGGAGACCCAGTACTTC. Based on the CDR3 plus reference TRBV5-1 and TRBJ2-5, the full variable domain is KAGVTQTPRYLIKTRGQQVTLSCSPISGHRSVSWYQQTPGQGLQFLFEYFSETQRNKGNFPGRFSGRQFSNSRSEMNVSTLELGDSALYLCASSLDLVETQYFGPGTRLLVL.

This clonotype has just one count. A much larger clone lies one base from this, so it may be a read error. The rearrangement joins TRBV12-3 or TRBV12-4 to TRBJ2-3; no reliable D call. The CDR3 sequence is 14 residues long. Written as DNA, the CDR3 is TGTTCCAGCAGTCCCTTCTCGACGTTGGATACGCAGTATTTT. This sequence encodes CSSSPFSTLDTQYF.

DNA of the CDR3: TGTGCCAGCAGTTATCGTAGGGGACGCACTGAAGCTTTCTTT. Translated: CASSYRRGRTEAFF. This chain joins TRBV12-3 or TRBV12-4 and TRBJ1-1, with D perhaps TRBD1 (5 bases). Trimming took 4 bases from V and 4 from J, leaving 13 bases between them. The CDR3 length is 14 residues.

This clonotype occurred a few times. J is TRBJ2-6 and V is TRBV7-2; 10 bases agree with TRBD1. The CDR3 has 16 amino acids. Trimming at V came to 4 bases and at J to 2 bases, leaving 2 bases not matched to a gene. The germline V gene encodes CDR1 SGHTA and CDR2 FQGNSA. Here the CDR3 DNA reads TGTGCCAGCAGCTGGGGACAGGGGACTGGGGCCAACGTCCTGACTTTC. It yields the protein CASSWGQGTGANVLTF.

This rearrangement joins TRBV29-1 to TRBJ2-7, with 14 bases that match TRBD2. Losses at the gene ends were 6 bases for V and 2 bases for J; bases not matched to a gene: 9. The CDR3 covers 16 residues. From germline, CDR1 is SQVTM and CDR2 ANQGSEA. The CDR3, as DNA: TGCAGCGTCGGGACTAGCGGGAGTGGCCATACCTACGAGCAGTACTTC. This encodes CSVGTSGSGHTYEQYF.

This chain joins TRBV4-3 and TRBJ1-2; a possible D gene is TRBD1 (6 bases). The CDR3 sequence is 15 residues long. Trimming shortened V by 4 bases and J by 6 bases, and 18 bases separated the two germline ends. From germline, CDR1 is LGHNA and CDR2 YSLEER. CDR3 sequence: CASSPLGGPLNGYTF. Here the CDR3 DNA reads TGCGCCAGCAGCCCCCTTGGGGGGCCTCTTAATGGCTACACCTTC.

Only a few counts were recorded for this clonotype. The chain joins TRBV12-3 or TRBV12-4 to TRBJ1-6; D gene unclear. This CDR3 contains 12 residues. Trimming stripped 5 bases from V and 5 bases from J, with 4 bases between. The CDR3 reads CASSQNNSPLHF. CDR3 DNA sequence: TGTGCCAGCAGTCAGAATAATTCACCCCTCCACTTT.

The CDR3 region has the DNA TGTGCCAGCAGGGGACTAGCGGGCGCTCTGGGCGGGGAGCTGTTTTTT. It specifies CASRGLAGALGGELFF. The V and J genes are TRBV5-8 and TRBJ2-2; 12 bases agree with TRBD2. This CDR3 comprises 16 residues. The V segment lost 5 bases and the J segment 7 bases; nucleotides outside the gene matches: 9. Germline CDR1 reads SGHTS; CDR2 reads YDEGEE.

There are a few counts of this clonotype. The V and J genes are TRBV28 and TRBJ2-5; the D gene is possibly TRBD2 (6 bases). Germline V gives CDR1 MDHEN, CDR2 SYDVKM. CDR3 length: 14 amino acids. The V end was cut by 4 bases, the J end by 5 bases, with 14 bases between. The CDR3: CASSSGLAAETQYF. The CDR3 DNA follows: TGTGCCAGCAGTTCGGGACTGGCAGCTGAGACCCAGTACTTC. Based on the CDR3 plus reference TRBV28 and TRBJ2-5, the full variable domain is DVKVTQSSRYLVKRTGEKVFLECVQDMDHENMFWYRQDPGLGLRLIYFSYDVKMKEKGDIPEGYSVSREKKERFSLILESASTNQTSMYLCASSSGLAAETQYFGPGTRLLVL.

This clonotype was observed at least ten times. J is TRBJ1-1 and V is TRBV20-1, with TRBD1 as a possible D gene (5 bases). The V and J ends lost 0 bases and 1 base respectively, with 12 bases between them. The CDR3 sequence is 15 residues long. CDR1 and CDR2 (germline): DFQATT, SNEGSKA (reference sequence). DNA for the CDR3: TGCAGTGCTAGAGACACAGGACGTGCGAACACTGAAGCTTTCTTT. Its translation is CSARDTGRANTEAFF.

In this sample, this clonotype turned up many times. CDR3 DNA: TGTGCCAGCAGCCAAGAAAACCTAAGCGGGAGATACAATGAGCAGTTCTTC. Amino acid sequence: CASSQENLSGRYNEQFF. The chain carries TRBV3-1 and TRBJ2-1; 8 nucleotides agree with TRBD2. Germline V lookup: CDR1 LGHDT, CDR2 YNNKEL (reference sequence). Trimming removed 0 bases from V and 4 bases from J; junction bases left unmatched: 8. The CDR3 is 17 residues long.

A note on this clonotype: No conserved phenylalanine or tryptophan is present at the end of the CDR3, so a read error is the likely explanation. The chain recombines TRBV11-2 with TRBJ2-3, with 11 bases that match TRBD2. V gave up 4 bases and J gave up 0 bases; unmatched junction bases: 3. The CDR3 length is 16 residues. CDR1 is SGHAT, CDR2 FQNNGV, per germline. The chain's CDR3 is CASSSRLAGSTDTQYL. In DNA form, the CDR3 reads TGTGCCAGCAGCTCCAGACTAGCGGGAAGCACAGATACGCAGTATTTG.

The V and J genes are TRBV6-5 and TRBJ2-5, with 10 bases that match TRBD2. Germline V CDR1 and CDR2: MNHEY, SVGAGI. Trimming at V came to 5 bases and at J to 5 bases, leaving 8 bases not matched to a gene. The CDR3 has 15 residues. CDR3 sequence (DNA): TGTGCCAGCAGTCTACTAGCGGGAAATGTGGAGACCCAGTACTTC. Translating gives CASSLLAGNVETQYF.

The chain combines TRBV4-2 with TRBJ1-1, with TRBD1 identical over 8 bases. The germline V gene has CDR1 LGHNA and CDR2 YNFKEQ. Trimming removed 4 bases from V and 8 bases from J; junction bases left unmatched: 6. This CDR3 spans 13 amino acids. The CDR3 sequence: CASSLGQGPEAFF. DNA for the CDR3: TGTGCCAGCAGCCTAGGACAGGGCCCCGAAGCTTTCTTT.

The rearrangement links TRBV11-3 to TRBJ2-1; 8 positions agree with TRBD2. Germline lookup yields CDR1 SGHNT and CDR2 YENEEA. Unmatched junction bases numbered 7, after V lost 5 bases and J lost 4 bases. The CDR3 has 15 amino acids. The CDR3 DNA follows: TGTGCCAGCAGCCAGACTAGCGCTATGTACAATGAGCAGTTCTTC. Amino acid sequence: CASSQTSAMYNEQFF.

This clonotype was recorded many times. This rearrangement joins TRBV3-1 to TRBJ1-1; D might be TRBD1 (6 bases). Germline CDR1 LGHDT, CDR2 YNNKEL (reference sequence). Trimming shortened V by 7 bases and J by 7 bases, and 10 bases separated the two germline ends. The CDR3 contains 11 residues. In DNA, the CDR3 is TGTGCCAGCACCAAACAGGGTGAAGCTTTCTTT. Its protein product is CASTKQGEAFF. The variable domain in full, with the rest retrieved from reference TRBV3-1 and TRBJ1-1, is DTAVSQTPKYLVTQMGNDKSIKCEQNLGHDTMYWYKQDSKKFLKIMFSYNNKELIINETVPNRFSPKSPDKAHLNLHINSLELGDSAVYFCASTKQGEAFFGQGTRLTVV.

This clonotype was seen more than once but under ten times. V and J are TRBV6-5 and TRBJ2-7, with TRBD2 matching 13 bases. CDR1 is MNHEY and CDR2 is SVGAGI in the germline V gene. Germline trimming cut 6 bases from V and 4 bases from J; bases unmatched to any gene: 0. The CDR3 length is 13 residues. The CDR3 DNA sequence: TGTGCCAGCAGACTAGCGGGAGGGTACGAGCAGTACGTC. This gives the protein CASRLAGGYEQYV.

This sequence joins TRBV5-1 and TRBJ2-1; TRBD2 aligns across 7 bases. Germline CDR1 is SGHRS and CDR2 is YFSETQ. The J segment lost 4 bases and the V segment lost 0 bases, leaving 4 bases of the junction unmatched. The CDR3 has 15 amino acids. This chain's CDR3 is CASSLVGGGYNEQFF. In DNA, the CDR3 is TGCGCCAGCAGCTTGGTCGGCGGGGGATACAATGAGCAGTTCTTC.